This TCR beta chain was sequenced during a study of T cell responses to AZD1222 COVID-19 vaccine. V lost 4 bases and J lost 5; bases outside the gene matches: 4. Germline CDR1 is SQVTM and CDR2 is ANQGSEA. There are 13 residues in the CDR3. Generated by immunoSEQ multiplex PCR, the TCRdb table keeps only in-frame clones and is missing some. The sample shows approximately 200,000 clones, 90% to 95% of them seen only once. Second-dose schedules of about 4 or about 12 weeks were combined. On this clone: Its antigen is currently unknown.

Study conclusions and caveats: A rise in Spike-specific TCR breadth and depth followed two AZD1222 doses. Spike-wide vaccine-associated CD4 TCRs dominated at 160-218 and 743-854. At study baseline, merely about 6 AZD1222 recipients were seropositive.

The chain is built from TRBV29-1 and TRBJ1-2; 10 bases are shared with TRBD1. The origin of this receptor is an adult who received the AZD1222 COVID-19 vaccine. Sequenced material: peripheral blood, taken 28 days after the second AZD1222 dose. The CDR3 DNA reads as TGCAGCGTTGTTGACAGGGGGCTTTATGGCTACACCTTC. Translation: CSVVDRGLYGYTF. The variable domain in full, completed from reference TRBV29-1 and TRBJ1-2, reads SAVISQKPSRDICQRGTSLTIQCQVDSQVTMMFWYRQQPGQSLTLIATANQGSEATYESGFVIDKFPISRPNLTFSTLTVSNMSPEDSSIYLCSVVDRGLYGYTFGSGTRLTVV.